A selection of T cell receptor beta chains follows, all from one sample in a study of blood T cell repertoires in COVID-19. Only in-frame clones appear in the TCRdb table, and some are missing; sequencing was by immunoSEQ multiplex PCR. This table holds 280,000 or so clones, roughly 87% found once. Sequences were obtained from peripheral blood. All receptors derive from a man younger than 35 with active or convalescent COVID-19. Both conserved end residues are part of each CDR3. A D gene is named only where the DNA matches it firmly. Size values are once, few and many counts, or a class for expanded clones, and some rows have none.

clone size,V gene,D gene,J gene,CDR3 DNA,CDR3 protein
-,TRBV6-6,TRBD1,TRBJ1-1,TGTGCCAGCAGTCCCGGGACAGGGTCGGGCACTGAAGCTTTCTTT,CASSPGTGSGTEAFF
-,TRBV29-1,-,TRBJ1-2,TGCAGCGTTGAAGATTACGGCAGGGAGGGTAACTATGGCTACACCTTC,CSVEDYGREGNYGYTF
-,TRBV5-1,-,TRBJ2-1,TGCGCCAGCAGCTTGGGAAGCTTTGAGCAGTTCTTC,CASSLGSFEQFF
-,TRBV19,-,TRBJ1-2,TGTGCCAGTAGTAGGACTGGACTTTCTAACTATGGCTACACCTTC,CASSRTGLSNYGYTF
-,TRBV7-9,TRBD1,TRBJ2-5,TGTGCCAGCCGCCGGGACAGCAACCAAGAGACCCAGTACTTC,CASRRDSNQETQYF
-,TRBV19,-,TRBJ1-1,TGTGCCAGTAGTATAACACCCCCCCGTAAATTGGACACTGAAGCTTTCTTT,CASSITPPRKLDTEAFF
-,TRBV5-4,TRBD1,TRBJ1-2,TGTGCCAGCAGCTTAACCGGGACAGGAGGGTATGGCTACACCTTC,CASSLTGTGGYGYTF
-,TRBV19,-,TRBJ1-2,TGTGCCAGTAGTTTTAGTACTCAGGGCTATGGCTACACCTTC,CASSFSTQGYGYTF
once,TRBV12-3/TRBV12-4,-,TRBJ2-2,TGTGCCAGCCACGGGAGTTTCGGGGAGCTGTTTTTT,CASHGSFGELFF
-,TRBV20-1,-,TRBJ1-1,TGCAGTGCTAGAGAAAGTGAGACTACTTTCTTT,CSARESETTFF
-,TRBV9,TRBD1,TRBJ1-2,TGTGCCAGCAGCGGTACAGGGGGCTCTAACTATGGCTACACCTTC,CASSGTGGSNYGYTF
-,TRBV6-5,-,TRBJ2-1,TGTGCCAGCAGTTTTTCGCAGAGGTTCTACAATGAGCAGTTCTTC,CASSFSQRFYNEQFF
-,TRBV27,TRBD2,TRBJ2-7,TGTGCCAGCAGTTTGCTCGGGACTAGCGGGGGATACGAGCAGTACTTC,CASSLLGTSGGYEQYF
-,TRBV5-4,TRBD1,TRBJ1-4,TGTGCCAGCAGCTTGGGCGGACAGGGTTTGGGCGAAAAACTGTTTTTT,CASSLGGQGLGEKLFF
-,TRBV6-5,-,TRBJ1-2,TGTGCCAGCACTACCACAGGCTCAGCTAACTATGGCTACACCTTC,CASTTTGSANYGYTF
-,TRBV7-9,-,TRBJ2-1,TGTGCCAGCAGCTTAGAGACATTGACTAGCTCCTACAATGAGCAGTTCTTC,CASSLETLTSSYNEQFF
many,TRBV6-1,-,TRBJ1-1,TGTGCCAGCAGTGAAGATGCTACAGTGAACACTGAAGCTTTCTTT,CASSEDATVNTEAFF
-,TRBV19,-,TRBJ1-1,TGTGCCAGTAGTATAAGGAGGGCGAACACTGAAGCTTTCTTT,CASSIRRANTEAFF
-,TRBV15,TRBD2,TRBJ2-7,TGTGCCACCAGCAGAGGACTAGCGGGGGAAGTCGAGCAGTACTTC,CATSRGLAGEVEQYF
-,TRBV4-2,-,TRBJ2-2,TGTGCCAGCAGCACCGCGGACACCCACACCGGGGAGCTGTTTTTT,CASSTADTHTGELFF
few,TRBV27,-,TRBJ1-2,TGTGCCAGCAGGGACGAAGGGGGTAGCTATGGCTACACCTTC,CASRDEGGSYGYTF
-,TRBV5-6,-,TRBJ1-3,TGTGCCAGCAGCTTGCGGGGGTCTGGAAACACCATATATTTT,CASSLRGSGNTIYF
-,TRBV5-4,-,TRBJ1-1,TGTGCCAGCAGCGCAGGCGGGGGGGCCGACACTGAAGCTTTCTTT,CASSAGGGADTEAFF
-,TRBV29-1,TRBD1,TRBJ2-1,TGCAGCGTTATGGGACAGGGGGCTTGGAATGAGCAGTTCTTC,CSVMGQGAWNEQFF
-,TRBV4-1,-,TRBJ1-5,TGCGCCAGCAGCCAAGATCCCGTGGGGGGAGGTTCATCCAATCAGCCCCAGCATTTT,CASSQDPVGGGSSNQPQHF
many,TRBV6-5,-,TRBJ2-2,TGTGCCAGCAGTTTAAATTCCGGGGAGCTGTTTTTT,CASSLNSGELFF
-,TRBV10-3,-,TRBJ1-1,TGTGCCATCAGTGAGTCGCAGGGCGGAGTACCTGAAGCTTTCTTT,CAISESQGGVPEAFF
-,TRBV3-1/TRBV3-2,-,TRBJ2-1,TGTGCCAGCAGCCAAGTTGGTGTGCCCGGCTACAATGAGCAGTTCTTC,CASSQVGVPGYNEQFF
-,TRBV15,-,TRBJ2-3,TGTGCCACCAGCAGAGATGGGTCGGGGGGCATTGAGGATACGCAGTATTTT,CATSRDGSGGIEDTQYF
-,TRBV5-6,TRBD1,TRBJ1-4,TGTGCCAGCAGCTCAGGGACAGGGGAACATGAAAAACTGTTTTTT,CASSSGTGEHEKLFF
-,TRBV6-2/TRBV6-3,-,TRBJ2-3,TGTGCCAGCAGTTTCGGGGTCCCAGATACGCAGTATTTT,CASSFGVPDTQYF
-,TRBV4-1,TRBD1,TRBJ1-5,TGCGCCAGCAGCCGGGACAGAAAAAATCAGCCCCAGCATTTT,CASSRDRKNQPQHF
-,TRBV12-5,TRBD2,TRBJ2-3,TGTGCTAGTGTACCGGGACTAGCGGCCGATACGCAGTATTTT,CASVPGLAADTQYF
-,TRBV29-1,TRBD1,TRBJ1-3,TGCAGCGTTCGGACAGGCGGACGAGGAAACACCATATATTTT,CSVRTGGRGNTIYF
few,TRBV19,TRBD1,TRBJ1-5,TGTGCCAGTAGTATAGATCGACAGGGTAGTCAGCCCCAGCATTTT,CASSIDRQGSQPQHF
-,TRBV7-3,TRBD1,TRBJ2-3,TGTGCCAGCAGCTCTGGGACAGGGCTCACAGATACGCAGTATTTT,CASSSGTGLTDTQYF
-,TRBV25-1,TRBD2,TRBJ2-7,TGTGCCAGCAGTCATGGAACTAGCGGGGGACCCTTACCCTACGAGCAGTACTTC,CASSHGTSGGPLPYEQYF
-,TRBV10-2,TRBD2,TRBJ2-1,TGCGCCAGCAGTGTCAGCGGGGGGTCCAATGAGCAGTTCTTC,CASSVSGGSNEQFF
-,TRBV11-2,-,TRBJ1-3,TGTGCCAGCAGACTCCTTACTGTGGGGGGGACTACTTCTGGAAACACCATATATTTT,CASRLLTVGGTTSGNTIYF
-,TRBV2,-,TRBJ1-1,TGTGCCCAGCAGGGCCTCACAGGGACTGAAGCTTTCTTT,CAQQGLTGTEAFF
-,TRBV6-5,-,TRBJ1-2,TGTGCCAGCAGTTACTCGAGGCAGGGTTATGGCTACACCTTC,CASSYSRQGYGYTF
-,TRBV6-5,-,TRBJ1-1,TGTGCCAGCAGGGACACCAACACTGAAGCTTTCTTT,CASRDTNTEAFF
few,TRBV6-5,-,TRBJ2-7,TGTGCCAGCAGCCTTGACAGATCCTACGAGCAGTACTTC,CASSLDRSYEQYF
-,TRBV6-2/TRBV6-3,TRBD2,TRBJ2-1,TGTGCCAGCAGTTTCGGACTAGCGGGGGGGTCTAGGAATGAGCAGTTCTTC,CASSFGLAGGSRNEQFF
once,TRBV27,TRBD1,TRBJ2-7,TGTGCCAGCTCTCCCGGGACAGCAACCTACTACGAGCAGTACTTC,CASSPGTATYYEQYF
-,TRBV18,-,TRBJ2-3,TGTGCCAGCTCACCACCGGCAACAGGCACAGATACGCAGTATTTT,CASSPPATGTDTQYF
-,TRBV5-6,-,TRBJ1-5,TGTGCCAGCAGCTTGGGTTCCGGAGATAGCAATCAGCCCCAGCATTTT,CASSLGSGDSNQPQHF